The T cell receptor beta chain described here comes from a study of glioma-infiltrating T cells after dendritic cell vaccination. Overall study: Glioblastoma patients came from Phase I and II dendritic cell vaccination trials.

This clone appeared once. Selection required adequate fresh-frozen tumor tissue plus more than two years' survival data. Clones were read by immunoSEQ multiplex PCR, and TCRdb kept only the in-frame ones, dropping some. The table has around 89,000 clones, around 86% seen once; the top ten hold approximately 15%. The CDR3 loop spans 13 amino acids. Germline CDR1 GTSNPN, CDR2 SVGIG (reference sequence). Trimming took 4 bases from V and 2 from J, leaving 11 bases between them. The TCR sequence derives from a human donor with glioblastoma. This rearrangement joins TRBV30 to TRBJ1-2; D uncertain. The sequencing here drew on blood, taken before dendritic cell vaccination. The CDR3 DNA reads TGTGCCTGGATGCTGGAGCGGAACTATGGCTACACCTTC. Translation: CAWMLERNYGYTF.